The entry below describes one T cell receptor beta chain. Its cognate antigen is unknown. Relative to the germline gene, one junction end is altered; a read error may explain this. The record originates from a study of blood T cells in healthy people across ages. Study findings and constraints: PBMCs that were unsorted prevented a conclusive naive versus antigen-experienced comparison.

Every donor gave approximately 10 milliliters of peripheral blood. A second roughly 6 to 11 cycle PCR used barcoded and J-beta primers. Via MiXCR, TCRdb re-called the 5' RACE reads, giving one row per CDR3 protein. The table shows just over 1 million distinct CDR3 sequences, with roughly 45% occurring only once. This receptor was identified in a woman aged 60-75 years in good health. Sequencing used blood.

This CDR3 is CAGSLDRSRDYGYTF. The CDR3 bases are TGTGCCGGCAGCTTGGACAGGTCGAGGGACTATGGCTACACCTTC. J is TRBJ1-2 and V is TRBV7-2; 7 bases line up with TRBD1. Germline V gene sequence: CDR1 SGHTA, CDR2 FQGNSA. The CDR3 length is 15 residues.